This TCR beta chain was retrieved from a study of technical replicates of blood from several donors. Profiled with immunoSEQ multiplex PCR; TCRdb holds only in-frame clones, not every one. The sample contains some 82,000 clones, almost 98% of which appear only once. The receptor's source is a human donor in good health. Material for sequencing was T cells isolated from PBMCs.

The CDR3 loop reads CASSTTGVEQYF. In DNA form, the CDR3 reads TGTGCCAGCAGCACGACAGGGGTGGAGCAGTACTTC. V usage is TRBV28 and J usage is TRBJ2-7, with 8 bases aligning to TRBD1. This CDR3 contains 12 residues. The junction had 5 bases not matched to a gene; V was cut back by 6 bases and J by 7 bases. Germline CDR1 is MDHEN and CDR2 is SYDVKM.